Listed here is a single T cell receptor (beta chain). What it binds is not known. The study reverse transcribed the entire isolated RNA, so it sequenced expressed TCRB transcripts. Method: immunoSEQ multiplex PCR; TCRdb's copy keeps in-frame clones and lacks some. The repertoire holds hundreds of thousands of clones, over 9.5% seen once, with 0.008% to 0.011% in the top ten. This entry belongs to a study of beta chain features in type 1 diabetes. Study at large: Cell yields, age and gender were similar between patients and healthy donors. Study-wide findings and caveats: When Type 1 diabetes patients were examined, their TCRB CDR3s proved moderately but significantly shorter in all four CD4+ subsets.

Germline V lookup: CDR1 SGHRS, CDR2 YFSETQ. The CDR3 runs 16 residues. V lost 0 bases to trimming and J lost 3 bases; unmatched junction nucleotides: 5. This clonotype was obtained from a woman aged 18 to 35 with type 1 diabetes. What was sequenced was naive CD4+ T cells from blood. The chain recombines TRBV5-1 with TRBJ2-5; 10 bases are a match to TRBD2. The CDR3 DNA reads as TGCGCCAGCAGCTTGGGCGGGACTAGCGCCGAAGAGACCCAGTACTTC. Its protein is CASSLGGTSAEETQYF. Full variable domain (missing parts from reference TRBV5-1 and TRBJ2-5): KAGVTQTPRYLIKTRGQQVTLSCSPISGHRSVSWYQQTPGQGLQFLFEYFSETQRNKGNFPGRFSGRQFSNSRSEMNVSTLELGDSALYLCASSLGGTSAEETQYFGPGTRLLVL.